Listed here are 30 T cell receptor beta chains from one sample, sequenced in a study of human T cells and chemical hapten exposure. Time point meaning: patch test 3, about 24 weeks after DPC sensitization. The treatment is: therapeutic diphenylcyclopropenone sensitization with weekly scalp DPC. TCRdb re-called the RACE reads through MiXCR, storing one row per CDR3 protein. Among 150,000 to 200,000 distinct CDR3 sequences listed, about a quarter were seen once. The sample was whole blood, taken in connection with sensitization to the hapten diphenylcyclopropenone (DPC). These receptors all stem from a woman aged 18 to 35 with alopecia areata. Some clones in this sample may be carry-over from other donors' samples.

This clonotype was observed a handful of times. The rearrangement joins TRBV5-1 to TRBJ2-3; no firm D call. CDR1 and CDR2 (germline): SGHRS, YFSETQ. Trimming removed 4 bases from V and 0 bases from J, with 15 bases in between. This CDR3 spans 16 amino acids. In DNA, the CDR3 is TGCGCCAGCAGCCTGGGCCTGTTCTCTAGCACAGATACGCAGTATTTT. It encodes CASSLGLFSSTDTQYF. Full variable domain (remainder filled in from reference TRBV5-1 and TRBJ2-3): KAGVTQTPRYLIKTRGQQVTLSCSPISGHRSVSWYQQTPGQGLQFLFEYFSETQRNKGNFPGRFSGRQFSNSRSEMNVSTLELGDSALYLCASSLGLFSSTDTQYFGPGTRLTVL.

V is TRBV6-2 or TRBV6-3 and J is TRBJ2-3; D is ambiguous. The CDR3 totals 14 residues. The germline CDR1 and CDR2 sequences are MNHEY and SVGEGT. Trimming removed 6 bases at V and 0 bases at J, with 10 bases between. CDR3 bases: TGTGCCAGCAGAGAATGGGGTAGCACAGATACGCAGTATTTT. Translating it yields CASREWGSTDTQYF.

The chain uses TRBV20-1 and TRBJ2-7; perhaps TRBD2 as D (5 bases). The CDR3 extends over 13 amino acids. Deletions cut 6 bases from V and 4 bases from J, with 16 bases between. Germline values: CDR1 DFQATT, CDR2 SNEGSKA (reference sequence). This chain's CDR3 is CSALDSSYYEQYF. The CDR3 nucleotides are TGCAGTGCACTAGACTCCAGTTATTACGAGCAGTACTTC.

This clonotype occurred a few times. The chain carries TRBV18 and TRBJ2-5; either TRBD1 or TRBD2 may fit D (5 bases each). V was trimmed by 2 bases and J by 5 bases, leaving 6 bases between them. Germline V gene data show CDR1 as KGHSH and CDR2 as LQKENI. The CDR3 has 12 amino acids. The CDR3 nucleotides read TGTGCCAGCTCACCAGGGGACGAGACCCAGTACTTC. Translating gives CASSPGDETQYF.

The chain employs TRBV7-2 and TRBJ1-1; D unresolved. The CDR3 covers 14 residues. The germline V and J ends were trimmed by 0 bases and 0 bases, with 5 bases remaining between them. From germline, CDR1 is SGHTA and CDR2 FQGNSA. The CDR3 protein is CASSLAALNTEAFF. As DNA, the CDR3 is TGTGCCAGCAGCTTAGCAGCTTTGAACACTGAAGCTTTCTTT.

The table lists this clonotype with a few counts. The genes are TRBV27 and TRBJ1-6, with a tentative D call TRBD1 (5 bases). CDR3 length: 15 amino acids. Trimming took 8 bases from V and 7 from J, leaving 18 bases between them. Germline-derived CDR1 and CDR2 are MNHEY and SMNVEV (reference sequence). The DNA of the CDR3 is TGTGCCAGCCATGCAGGGTATGAGGGGAATTCACCCCTCCACTTT. This translates into CASHAGYEGNSPLHF.

This clonotype was seen a few times. The V gene is TRBV18, the J gene TRBJ1-2; D is perhaps TRBD1 (5 bases). The V gene's germline CDR1 is KGHSH and CDR2 LQKENI. This CDR3 has 18 amino acids. V lost 3 bases and J lost 6, with 26 bases in between. Here the CDR3 reads CASSPTVLTAINADGYTF. For the CDR3, the DNA is TGTGCCAGCTCACCTACAGTTCTGACAGCCATAAACGCAGATGGCTACACCTTC.

J is TRBJ1-2 and V is TRBV20-1, with D possibly TRBD1 on 5 matching bases. The CDR3 sequence is 14 residues long. V was trimmed by 4 bases and J by 6 bases, leaving 18 bases between them. The germline V gene has CDR1 DFQATT and CDR2 SNEGSKA (reference sequence). CDR3 in DNA: TGCAGTGCTAACCCAGACAGTCGTCTAAATGGCTACACCTTC. Translation: CSANPDSRLNGYTF.

The chain carries TRBV29-1 and TRBJ2-7; D unresolved. Trimming removed 3 bases from V and 0 bases from J, with 6 bases in between. The CDR3 contains 12 residues. Per the germline V gene, CDR1 is SQVTM and CDR2 is ANQGSEA. CDR3 bases: TGCAGCGTTGAGACCAACTCCTACGAGCAGTACTTC. Amino acids: CSVETNSYEQYF.

This clonotype was found a few times. V is TRBV6-2 or TRBV6-3 and J is TRBJ1-6; TRBD1 matches at 9 bases. Germline V gene data show CDR1 as MNHEY and CDR2 as SVGEGT. V lost 6 bases, J lost 8 bases, and 5 bases stayed unmatched. The CDR3 has 14 amino acids. CDR3 sequence reads: CASRQGAGDSPLHF. In DNA, the CDR3 is TGTGCCAGCAGACAGGGGGCCGGGGATTCACCCCTCCACTTT.

This chain links TRBV14 with TRBJ2-7; 12 bases line up with TRBD2. Germline V lookup: CDR1 SGHDN, CDR2 FVKESK. The CDR3 spans 17 residues. V was clipped by 4 bases and J by 0 bases; unmatched bases: 7. CDR3 sequence reads: CASSLYPSGRASYEQYF. The CDR3, as DNA: TGTGCCAGCAGCCTGTACCCTAGCGGGAGGGCCTCCTACGAGCAGTACTTC.

The chain joins TRBV9 to TRBJ2-3, with TRBD2 matching 8 bases. Germline assignment: CDR1 SGDLS and CDR2 YYNGEE. With V trimmed by 4 bases and J by 2 bases, 9 bases remained unmatched. CDR3 length: 16 amino acids. The CDR3: CASSLLVAGTTDTQYF. The CDR3 region has the DNA TGTGCCAGCAGCCTCTTGGTAGCGGGGACCACAGATACGCAGTATTTT.

This clonotype has only a few counts. The genes are TRBV7-2 and TRBJ2-1; 9 bases align to TRBD2. The V and J ends lost 5 bases and 6 bases, in that order; junction bases with no gene match: 11. The CDR3 covers 16 residues. Germline-derived CDR1 and CDR2 are SGHTA and FQGNSA. The CDR3 region is CASSPLAGARSNEQFF. CDR3 nucleotides: TGTGCCAGCAGCCCCTTAGCGGGAGCCCGATCCAATGAGCAGTTCTTC.

V usage is TRBV29-1 and J usage is TRBJ2-5; perhaps D is TRBD1 or TRBD2 (5 bases each). Deletions cut 4 bases from V and 1 base from J, with 16 bases between. Germline loops: CDR1 SQVTM, CDR2 ANQGSEA. The CDR3 spans 15 residues. The CDR3 DNA follows: TGCAGCGTTGCCACCGGGACCGTCCCCCAAGAGACCCAGTACTTC. Translating gives CSVATGTVPQETQYF.

This clonotype was seen repeatedly, ten times or more. The genes are TRBV9 and TRBJ2-1, with 8 bases fitting TRBD2. The V gene's germline CDR1 is SGDLS and CDR2 YYNGEE. The CDR3 consists of 16 residues. V lost 0 bases to trimming and J lost 9 bases; unmatched junction nucleotides: 11. The CDR3 here is CASSVAAGGVGTEQFF. The CDR3 DNA reads as TGTGCCAGCAGCGTAGCTGCGGGGGGTGTTGGTACTGAGCAGTTCTTC.

The chain links TRBV20-1 to TRBJ1-1; no reliable D call. V gave up 1 base and J gave up 4 bases, with 13 bases separating them. Germline CDR1 reads DFQATT; CDR2 reads SNEGSKA (reference sequence). The CDR3 sequence is 14 residues long. The CDR3 region is CSARGWERGTEAFF. CDR3 in DNA: TGCAGTGCTAGAGGATGGGAACGGGGCACTGAAGCTTTCTTT.

This clonotype was picked up a small number of times. The chain employs TRBV6-2 or TRBV6-3 and TRBJ2-5, with 7 bases aligning to TRBD2. In germline, CDR1 is MNHEY, CDR2 SVGEGT. This CDR3 is 18 amino acids long. After removal of 1 base from V and 1 base from J, the junction contained 12 bases not matched to a gene. The CDR3 region is CASSYFPPGGPSQETQYF. In DNA, the CDR3 is TGTGCCAGCAGTTACTTCCCGCCGGGGGGACCTTCCCAAGAGACCCAGTACTTC.

The V and J genes are TRBV28 and TRBJ1-1; D not resolved. V lost 5 bases to trimming and J lost 1 base, with 11 bases between them. CDR1 is MDHEN, CDR2 SYDVKM, per germline. The CDR3 loop spans 14 amino acids. CDR3 DNA: TGTGCCAGCAGTGCCCGAGCGTCGAACACTGAAGCTTTCTTT. Its translation: CASSARASNTEAFF.

The table lists this clonotype with many counts. V is TRBV29-1 and J is TRBJ2-4, with 14 nucleotides matching TRBD2. Germline V lookup: CDR1 SQVTM, CDR2 ANQGSEA. With 6 bases clipped from V and 7 bases from J, the junction kept 5 bases outside the gene matches. The CDR3 covers 14 residues. Written as DNA, the CDR3 is TGCAGCGTGGGACTAGCGGGAGACCGGAACATTCAGTACTTC. This gives the protein CSVGLAGDRNIQYF.

The gene calls are TRBV7-2 and TRBJ2-7, with TRBD1 identical over 10 bases. CDR1 is SGHTA and CDR2 is FQGNSA in the germline V gene. V lost 2 bases to trimming and J lost 4 bases; unmatched junction nucleotides: 5. The CDR3 is 15 residues long. The CDR3 spells CASSLRWDRGYEQYF. In nucleotides, the CDR3 is TGTGCCAGCAGCTTAAGGTGGGACAGGGGTTACGAGCAGTACTTC.

The chain has TRBV9 and TRBJ2-3; D gene ambiguous. The CDR3 runs to 13 residues. V lost 0 bases, J lost 4 bases, and 6 bases lay in between. CDR1 SGDLS and CDR2 YYNGEE come from the germline V gene. The CDR3 protein is CASSVGESDTQYF. CDR3 coding DNA: TGTGCCAGCAGCGTAGGCGAATCAGATACGCAGTATTTT.

V usage is TRBV4-2 and J usage is TRBJ2-1; D assignment may be TRBD1 or TRBD2 (5 bases each). The ends were cut back, 5 bases at V and 6 bases at J, with 11 bases in the middle. CDR1 and CDR2 from the germline V gene are LGHNA and YNFKEQ. This CDR3 has 13 amino acids. The CDR3 DNA sequence: TGTGCCAGCAGCGGGACCCCGGCCAATGAGCAGTTCTTC. Translated: CASSGTPANEQFF.

The V and J genes are TRBV4-3 and TRBJ1-6; no firm D call. This CDR3 comprises 15 residues. V lost 1 base, J lost 6 bases, and 10 bases lay in between. Germline V gene data show CDR1 as LGHNA and CDR2 as YSLEER. The CDR3 loop reads CASSQGLGGNSPLHF. CDR3 nucleotides: TGCGCCAGCAGCCAAGGGTTGGGAGGTAATTCACCCCTCCACTTT.

CDR3 nucleotide sequence: TGTGCCAGCAGTTGGGCGGCTAGCAATCAGCCCCAGCATTTT. It translates to CASSWAASNQPQHF. The V call is TRBV7-9, the J call TRBJ1-5; D gene unclear. Germline CDR1 reads SEHNR; CDR2 reads FQNEAQ (reference sequence). V lost 6 bases and J lost 0, with 9 bases in between. The CDR3 contains 14 residues.

For the CDR3, the DNA is TGTGCCAGCAGCGACAGGGGGCCCTACGAGCAGTACTTC. It specifies CASSDRGPYEQYF. This chain uses TRBV28 with TRBJ2-7; 10 bases are shared with TRBD1. The CDR3 has 13 residues. Germline trimming cut 6 bases from V and 2 bases from J; bases unmatched to any gene: 1. Germline-derived CDR1 and CDR2 are MDHEN and SYDVKM.

This clonotype has only a few counts. This rearrangement joins TRBV7-2 to TRBJ1-2, with D perhaps matching TRBD1 (5 bases). The V gene lost 0 bases and the J gene lost 3 bases, with 8 bases spanning the gap. Per the germline V gene, CDR1 is SGHTA and CDR2 is FQGNSA. The CDR3 runs to 14 residues. CDR3 bases: TGTGCCAGCAGCTTAGCGGGGACGGACTATGGCTACACCTTC. Its translation is CASSLAGTDYGYTF. The full variable domain, rest sourced from reference TRBV7-2 and TRBJ1-2, is GAGVSQSPSNKVTEKGKDVELRCDPISGHTALYWYRQSLGQGLEFLIYFQGNSAPDKSGLPSDRFSAERTGGSVSTLTIQRTQQEDSAVYLCASSLAGTDYGYTFGSGTRLTVV.

V is TRBV11-2 and J is TRBJ2-3, with D possibly being TRBD2 (5 bases). This CDR3 contains 14 residues. Between the trimmed V and J ends, which lost 4 bases and 8 bases, there was a span of 16 bases. Germline CDR1 and CDR2: SGHAT and FQNNGV. The CDR3 DNA reads TGTGCCAGCAGCTCCAATCGGGGAGTGGGTACGCAGTATTTT. It yields the protein CASSSNRGVGTQYF.

This clonotype was seen many times. This chain links TRBV9 with TRBJ2-7; D is tentatively TRBD1 or TRBD2 (5 bases each). Trimming removed 5 bases at V and 0 bases at J, with 12 bases between. Per the germline V gene, CDR1 is SGDLS and CDR2 is YYNGEE. This CDR3 is built from 14 residues. The CDR3 reads CASSIGTISYEQYF. As DNA, the CDR3 is TGTGCCAGCAGTATAGGGACGATCTCCTACGAGCAGTACTTC.

This clonotype occurred a few times. V usage is TRBV10-2 and J usage is TRBJ1-4, with a weak D call TRBD1 (5 bases). The V and J ends lost 9 bases and 3 bases respectively, with 14 bases between them. From germline, CDR1 is WSHSY and CDR2 SAAADI. CDR3 length: 14 amino acids. In DNA form, the CDR3 reads TGCGCCAGTCATCAGGGCCTGCCTAATGAAAAACTGTTTTTT. Translation gives CASHQGLPNEKLFF.

V and J are TRBV20-1 and TRBJ2-1, with TRBD2 matching 7 bases. Per germline, CDR1 DFQATT and CDR2 SNEGSKA (reference sequence). After removal of 5 bases from V and 7 bases from J, the junction contained 5 bases not matched to a gene. The CDR3 is 12 residues long. DNA for the CDR3: TGCAGTGCTCAGTTGGGGGGGAATGAGCAGTTCTTC. Its protein product is CSAQLGGNEQFF.